The clone carrying this T cell receptor (beta chain) has a handful of counts. What it binds is unknown. The PCR ran on 60 Vbeta and 13 Jbeta primers. Data came from immunoSEQ multiplex PCR; TCRdb stores just in-frame clones and leaves some out. This sample yields about 160,000 clones, of which 82% are seen a single time; about 0.89% belongs to the top ten. The V gene's germline CDR1 is SGHKS and CDR2 YYEKEE (reference sequence). The CDR3 is 15 residues long. V lost 4 bases to trimming and J lost 5 bases; unmatched junction nucleotides: 7. These data are taken from a study of cytomegalovirus exposure and HLA in healthy donors. Study conclusions and caveats: Previous analysis showed most TCR beta V segments were productive about 87% or about 30% of the time.

This receptor was taken from a girl aged 2-10 years in good health and CMV-seropositive. The sequenced sample consisted of PBMCs. The gene calls are TRBV5-5 and TRBJ2-5; 11 bases fit TRBD2. The chain's CDR3 is CASSPTSGSGETQYF. DNA of the CDR3: TGTGCCAGCAGCCCAACTAGCGGGAGTGGGGAGACCCAGTACTTC.